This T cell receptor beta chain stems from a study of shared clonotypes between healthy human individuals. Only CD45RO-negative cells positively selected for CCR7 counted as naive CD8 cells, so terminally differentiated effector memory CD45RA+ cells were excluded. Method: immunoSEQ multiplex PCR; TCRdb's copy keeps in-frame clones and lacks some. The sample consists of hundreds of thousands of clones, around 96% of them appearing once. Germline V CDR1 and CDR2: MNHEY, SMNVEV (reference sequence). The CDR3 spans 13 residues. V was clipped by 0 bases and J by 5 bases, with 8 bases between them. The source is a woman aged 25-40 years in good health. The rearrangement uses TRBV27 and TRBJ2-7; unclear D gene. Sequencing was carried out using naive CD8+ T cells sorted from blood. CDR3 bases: TGTGCCAGCAGTTTATCGAAACGAGACGAGCAGTACTTC. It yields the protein CASSLSKRDEQYF.